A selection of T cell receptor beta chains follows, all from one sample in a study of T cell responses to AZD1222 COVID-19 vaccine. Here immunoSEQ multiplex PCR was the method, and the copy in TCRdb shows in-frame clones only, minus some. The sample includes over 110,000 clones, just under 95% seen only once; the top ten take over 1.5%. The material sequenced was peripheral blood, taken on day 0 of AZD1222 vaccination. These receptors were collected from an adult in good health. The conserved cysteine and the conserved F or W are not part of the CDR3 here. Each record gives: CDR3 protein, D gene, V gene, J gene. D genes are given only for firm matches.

ASSEGGAYEQY	NA	TRBV28	TRBJ2-7
ASGTDFRELNSPLH	NA	TRBV5-5	TRBJ1-6
ATSRGGVSYGYT	NA	TRBV15	TRBJ1-2
ASKVGQAYSNQPQH	TRBD1	TRBV19	TRBJ1-5
ASSQGGDQPQH	NA	TRBV4-1	TRBJ1-5
ASSSYHRDSYGYT	TRBD1	TRBV11-2	TRBJ1-2
AISGRRDSGTYGYT	NA	TRBV10-3	TRBJ1-2
ASSLRPQNTGELF	NA	TRBV7-9	TRBJ2-2
ASSPSGRSGEQY	NA	TRBV27	TRBJ2-7
ASRPGNEKLF	NA	TRBV6-5	TRBJ1-4
ASGGFNVYEQY	NA	TRBV6-5	TRBJ2-7
ASSPRNEQF	NA	TRBV18	TRBJ2-1
ASSFLMVREQY	NA	TRBV5-6	TRBJ2-7
SASVTGVAF	TRBD1	TRBV20-1	TRBJ1-2
SVVWEHGLSGANVLT	NA	TRBV29-1	TRBJ2-6
ASLLRGFSYGYT	NA	TRBV28	TRBJ1-2
ASSAQETQY	NA	TRBV19	TRBJ2-5
ASSLISAKNIQY	NA	TRBV5-4	TRBJ2-4
ASSLLSGPPYNEQF	TRBD2	TRBV11-2	TRBJ2-1
ASSARTRRGLYSNQPQH	NA	TRBV27	TRBJ1-5
ASSARGKWGY	TRBD2	TRBV28	TRBJ2-7
ASSLNPRGGYEQY	NA	TRBV7-2	TRBJ2-7
ASSLIYEQY	NA	TRBV2	TRBJ2-7
ASSIVQTTYGYT	NA	TRBV19	TRBJ1-2
ASSLGLKGDTRAGNTIY	NA	TRBV5-6	TRBJ1-3
AWSPDRVLYGNTIY	TRBD1	TRBV30	TRBJ1-3
ASRPRGSYITEAF	NA	TRBV5-6	TRBJ1-1
ASSESYGEQY	NA	TRBV10-1	TRBJ2-7
ASRAGVGRNTEAF	NA	TRBV27	TRBJ1-1
ASSLSRGPSSYNSPLH	NA	TRBV27	TRBJ1-6
ASSRTLEDSPLH	NA	TRBV9	TRBJ1-6
ASSPDRAAHSPLH	TRBD1	TRBV18	TRBJ1-6
ASSLGQDLEAF	TRBD1	TRBV2	TRBJ1-1
ASSSSGVYGYT	NA	TRBV27	TRBJ1-2
ASRDSLNEKLF	NA	TRBV6-5	TRBJ1-4
ASSVEPGGNEQY	NA	TRBV9	TRBJ2-7
AWTGQGIVYNSPLH	TRBD1	TRBV30	TRBJ1-6
ASSRYTVGEQY	NA	TRBV7-8	TRBJ2-7
ASRRAGTGAMYGYT	TRBD1	TRBV27	TRBJ1-2
ASSQGREQY	NA	TRBV4-1	TRBJ2-7
ASMIRTGKNTEAF	TRBD1	TRBV5-4	TRBJ1-1
ASSSPWGGSNDMGAF	NA	TRBV7-3	TRBJ1-1
ASSYLTSGSTGELF	TRBD2	TRBV6-5	TRBJ2-2
ASSRDGSNQPQH	NA	TRBV7-8	TRBJ1-5
ASSSQGGQPQH	NA	TRBV12-3/TRBV12-4	TRBJ1-5
ASGLGGGSYEQY	TRBD2	TRBV5-1	TRBJ2-7
ASSEGAGGAKNIQY	TRBD2	TRBV6-1	TRBJ2-4
ASSLQAENEKLF	NA	TRBV11-2	TRBJ1-4
ASTSGTGFNEQY	TRBD1	TRBV5-4	TRBJ2-7
SVSWRRNEQY	NA	TRBV29-1	TRBJ2-7
ASSLSMGSRSSYNSPLH	NA	TRBV27	TRBJ1-6
ASSYLHGVEDTIY	NA	TRBV9	TRBJ1-3
ASSSPRGAPTVHEQY	NA	TRBV27	TRBJ2-7
AISPTEGQLF	NA	TRBV10-3	TRBJ1-4
ASSPGQGGGAYEQY	NA	TRBV18	TRBJ2-7
ASSIIAGETQY	NA	TRBV19	TRBJ2-5
SVEVSGQQNTEAF	TRBD1	TRBV29-1	TRBJ1-1
AWSVFPGLGNSPLH	NA	TRBV30	TRBJ1-6